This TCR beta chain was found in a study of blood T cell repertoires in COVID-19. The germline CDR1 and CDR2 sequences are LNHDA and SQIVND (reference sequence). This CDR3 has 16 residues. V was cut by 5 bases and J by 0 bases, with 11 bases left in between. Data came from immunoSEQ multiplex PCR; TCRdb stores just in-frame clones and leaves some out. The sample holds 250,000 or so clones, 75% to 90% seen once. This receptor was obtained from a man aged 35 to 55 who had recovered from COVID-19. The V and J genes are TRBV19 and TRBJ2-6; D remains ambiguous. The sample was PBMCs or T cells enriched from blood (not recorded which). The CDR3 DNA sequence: TGTGCCAGTAGTGGCAGGTTGATCTCTGGGGCCAACGTCCTGACTTTC. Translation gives CASSGRLISGANVLTF.